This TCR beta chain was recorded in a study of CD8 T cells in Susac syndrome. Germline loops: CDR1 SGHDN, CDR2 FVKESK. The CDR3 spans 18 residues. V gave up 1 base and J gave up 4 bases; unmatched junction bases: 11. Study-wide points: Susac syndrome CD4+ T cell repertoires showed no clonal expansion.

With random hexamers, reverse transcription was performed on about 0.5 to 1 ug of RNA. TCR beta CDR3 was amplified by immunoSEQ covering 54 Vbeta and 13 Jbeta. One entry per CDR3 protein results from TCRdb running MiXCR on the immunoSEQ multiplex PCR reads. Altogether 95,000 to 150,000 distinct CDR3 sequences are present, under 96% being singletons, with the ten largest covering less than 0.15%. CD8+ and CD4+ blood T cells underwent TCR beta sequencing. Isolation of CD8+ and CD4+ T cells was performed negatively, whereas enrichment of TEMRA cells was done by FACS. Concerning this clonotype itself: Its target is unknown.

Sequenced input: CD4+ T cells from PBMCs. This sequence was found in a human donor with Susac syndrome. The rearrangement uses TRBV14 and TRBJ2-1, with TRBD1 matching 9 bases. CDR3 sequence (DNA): TGTGCCAGCAGCCAAGGCAATACGTACAGGGGGCCATACAATGAGCAGTTCTTC. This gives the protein CASSQGNTYRGPYNEQFF.